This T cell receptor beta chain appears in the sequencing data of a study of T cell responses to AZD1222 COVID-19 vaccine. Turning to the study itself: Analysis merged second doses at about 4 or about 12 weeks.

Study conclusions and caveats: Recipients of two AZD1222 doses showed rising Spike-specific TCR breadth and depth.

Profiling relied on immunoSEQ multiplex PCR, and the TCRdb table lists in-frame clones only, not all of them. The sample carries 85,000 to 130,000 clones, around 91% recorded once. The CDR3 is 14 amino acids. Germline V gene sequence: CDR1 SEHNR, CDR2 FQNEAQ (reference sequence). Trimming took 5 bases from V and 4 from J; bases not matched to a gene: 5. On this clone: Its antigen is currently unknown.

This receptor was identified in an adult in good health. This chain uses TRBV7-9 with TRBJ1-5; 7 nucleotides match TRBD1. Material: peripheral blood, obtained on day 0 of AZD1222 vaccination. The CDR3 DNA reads TGTGCCAGCAGCCTCCCGGGACAGAATCAGCCCCAGCATTTT. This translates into CASSLPGQNQPQHF.